Listed below are T cell receptor beta chains from one sample, sequenced in a study of CD8 T cells in ankylosing spondylitis. Using its own MiXCR run on the 5' RACE reads, TCRdb lists one record per CDR3 protein. The sample yields about 210,000 distinct CDR3 sequences, around 7.9% seen once. The sequenced sample consisted of blood, either unsorted or a sorted T cell fraction (not recorded which). These receptors originate from a male donor with ankylosing spondylitis. Each CDR3 is given with its conserved first and last residue. D genes are given only for firm matches. Clone size is given for some rows only: seen once, a few or many times, or a class if the clone is expanded.

size	V	D	J	CDR3	DNA
NA	TRBV27	NA	TRBJ1-1	CASRKGAVNTEAFF	TGTGCCAGCAGAAAAGGGGCGGTGAACACTGAAGCTTTCTTT
NA	TRBV29-1	NA	TRBJ2-1	CSVEDRGTYNEQFF	TGCAGCGTTGAAGACAGGGGTACGTACAATGAGCAGTTCTTC
NA	TRBV27	NA	TRBJ2-1	CASRLASSYNEQFF	TGTGCCAGCAGGCTAGCGAGCTCCTACAATGAGCAGTTCTTC
few	TRBV20-1	NA	TRBJ2-7	CSATGYTSYEQYF	TGCAGTGCCACCGGGTACACCTCCTACGAGCAGTACTTC
many	TRBV25-1	TRBD1	TRBJ1-1	CASSDYAGTGRTEAFF	TGTGCCAGCAGTGACTATGCCGGGACAGGGAGGACTGAAGCTTTCTTT
NA	TRBV27	NA	TRBJ2-7	CASSLLGGRYEQYF	TGTGCCAGCAGTTTATTAGGCGGTCGCTACGAGCAGTACTTC
many	TRBV7-9	NA	TRBJ2-5	CASSLRPGETQYF	TGTGCCAGCAGCTTACGTCCGGGAGAGACCCAGTACTTC
many	TRBV12-3/TRBV12-4	NA	TRBJ2-1	CASRGIYNEQFF	TGTGCCAGCAGGGGGATCTACAATGAGCAGTTCTTC
many	TRBV2	NA	TRBJ2-3	CASSEGTNDFTDTQYF	TGTGCCAGCAGCGAAGGGACAAACGATTTCACAGATACGCAGTATTTT
many	TRBV7-2	NA	TRBJ1-1	CASSPFRQDNTEAFF	TGTGCCAGCAGCCCATTCCGACAGGATAACACTGAAGCTTTCTTT
few	TRBV3-1	NA	TRBJ1-1	CASSLISGQTTEAFF	TGTGCCAGCAGCCTCATTTCAGGACAGACGACTGAAGCTTTCTTT
many	TRBV4-1	NA	TRBJ1-2	CASSQDRRSFNYGYTF	TGCGCCAGCAGCCAAGACAGGCGCTCCTTTAACTATGGCTACACCTTC
many	TRBV12-3/TRBV12-4	NA	TRBJ2-7	CASSLGGSPPANYEQYF	TGTGCCAGCAGTTTAGGTGGTTCGCCCCCGGCCAACTACGAGCAGTACTTC
many	TRBV24-1	NA	TRBJ2-1	CATSLGWNEQFF	TGTGCCACCAGTTTGGGGTGGAATGAGCAGTTCTTC
many	TRBV29-1	NA	TRBJ1-2	CSVEEVGFVGYTF	TGCAGCGTTGAAGAAGTGGGCTTTGTTGGCTACACCTTC
few	TRBV6-2/TRBV6-3	NA	TRBJ2-1	CASRMGSEQFF	TGTGCCAGCAGAATGGGGAGCGAGCAGTTCTTC
few	TRBV7-9	NA	TRBJ1-2	CASSTEAAYGYTF	TGTGCCAGCAGCACCGAGGCAGCCTATGGCTACACCTTC
many	TRBV27	TRBD1	TRBJ2-7	CASSDRAGYEQYF	TGTGCCAGCTCCGACAGGGCCGGCTACGAGCAGTACTTC
many	TRBV4-3	TRBD1	TRBJ2-7	CASSQSLDRKNTYEQYF	TGCGCCAGCAGCCAGTCCCTGGACAGGAAAAACACCTACGAGCAGTACTTC
many	TRBV12-3/TRBV12-4	NA	TRBJ1-5	CASSWEGSNQPQHF	TGTGCCAGCAGTTGGGAGGGAAGCAATCAGCCCCAGCATTTT